Shown below are 30 T cell receptor beta chains from a single sample sequenced in a study of blood T cell repertoires in COVID-19. Profiled with immunoSEQ multiplex PCR; TCRdb holds only in-frame clones, not every one. The table includes roughly 95,000 clones, over 70% detected once. Sequenced: peripheral blood. The receptors were gathered from a man aged 60-69 years with acute or convalescent COVID-19.

The chain uses TRBV6-2 or TRBV6-3 and TRBJ1-1; D gene ambiguous. Germline-derived CDR1 and CDR2 are MNHEY and SVGEGT. V was cut by 0 bases and J by 6 bases, with 26 bases left in between. This CDR3 contains 19 residues. The CDR3 DNA reads as TGTGCCAGCAGTTACTCGAGATACGCTAAAATCCTGGCTGAGGCTGAAGCTTTCTTT. This codes for CASSYSRYAKILAEAEAFF.

The chain joins TRBV30 to TRBJ2-1, with D possibly TRBD1 on 5 matching bases. Germline values: CDR1 GTSNPN, CDR2 SVGIG (reference sequence). The CDR3 sequence is 12 residues long. Trimming cost V 3 bases and J 10 bases, with 13 bases left between them. Written as DNA, the CDR3 is TGTGCCTGGAGGGCACGAAACAGGGAGCAGTTCTTC. Translating it yields CAWRARNREQFF.

The chain joins TRBV5-6 to TRBJ1-1, with D possibly TRBD1 on 5 matching bases. This CDR3 has 14 amino acids. Germline loops: CDR1 SGHDT, CDR2 YYEEEE. Trimming shortened V by 0 bases and J by 1 base, and 7 bases separated the two germline ends. Written as DNA, the CDR3 is TGTGCCAGCAGCTTGGTGGGGCCGAACACTGAAGCTTTCTTT. Translating it yields CASSLVGPNTEAFF.

The chain recombines TRBV6-5 with TRBJ2-7, with 10 positions matching TRBD2. The CDR3 runs 13 residues. The junction had 4 bases not matched to a gene; V was cut back by 8 bases and J by 3 bases. Germline V gene lookup returns CDR1 MNHEY and CDR2 SVGAGI. The CDR3 reads CASEVAGGYEQYV. CDR3 DNA: TGTGCCAGCGAGGTAGCGGGAGGCTACGAGCAGTACGTC.

This clone was counted only a few times. CDR3 sequence (DNA): TGTGCCAGTAGTATTGGAACAGGGACGGATGGGTCACCCCTCCACTTT. It encodes CASSIGTGTDGSPLHF. V and J are TRBV19 and TRBJ1-6; weak D call: TRBD1 (6 bases). The CDR3 is 16 amino acids. V was shortened by 3 bases and J by 10 bases, with 19 bases between the two germline ends. The germline V gene has CDR1 LNHDA and CDR2 SQIVND (reference sequence).

This rearrangement joins TRBV2 to TRBJ2-7, with 9 nucleotides matching TRBD2. The germline V gene has CDR1 SNHLY and CDR2 FYNNEI. Losses at the gene ends were 4 bases for V and 1 base for J; bases not matched to a gene: 2. This CDR3 region has 14 residues. CDR3 nucleotides: TGTGCCAGCAGTGCAACTAGCGGGTCCTACGAGCAGTACGTC. It codes for CASSATSGSYEQYV.

The chain couples TRBV13 to TRBJ1-1; TRBD1 agrees at 7 bases. Germline CDR1 is PRHDT and CDR2 is FYEKMQ (reference sequence). This CDR3 comprises 13 residues. V shed 5 bases and J 3 bases; nucleotides not matched to a gene: 3. The CDR3 loop is CASSRTGDTEAFF. Written as DNA, the CDR3 is TGTGCCAGCAGCCGAACAGGGGACACTGAAGCTTTCTTT.

The gene calls are TRBV7-2 and TRBJ1-1; perhaps TRBD1 as D (5 bases). The CDR3 extends over 14 amino acids. Trimming stripped 6 bases from V and 4 bases from J, with 15 bases between. CDR1 is SGHTA, CDR2 FQGNSA, per germline. The CDR3 DNA is TGTGCCAGCAGACCCGCCGGGACTTTCACTGAAGCTTTCTTT. Protein sequence: CASRPAGTFTEAFF. The complete variable domain, with remaining parts taken from reference TRBV7-2 and TRBJ1-1, reads GAGVSQSPSNKVTEKGKDVELRCDPISGHTALYWYRQSLGQGLEFLIYFQGNSAPDKSGLPSDRFSAERTGGSVSTLTIQRTQQEDSAVYLCASRPAGTFTEAFFGQGTRLTVV.

The chain joins TRBV11-3 to TRBJ2-1; TRBD2 matches at 10 bases. The CDR3 runs 17 residues. With 3 bases clipped from V and 3 bases from J, the junction kept 8 bases outside the gene matches. Germline V gene sequence: CDR1 SGHNT, CDR2 YENEEA. DNA for the CDR3: TGTGCCAGCAGCTTTTGGGTAGCGGGGGGACTCTACAATGAGCAGTTCTTC. This sequence encodes CASSFWVAGGLYNEQFF.

This clone was seen only a few times. The chain uses TRBV7-8 and TRBJ2-1; 9 bases line up with TRBD2. Per the germline V gene, CDR1 is SGHVS and CDR2 is FQNEAQ. V was clipped by 3 bases and J by 5 bases; unmatched bases: 17. This CDR3 has 19 amino acids. This CDR3 reads CASSLDPTGTSRIDNEQFF. For the CDR3, the DNA is TGTGCCAGCAGCTTGGACCCAACCGGGACTAGCCGTATAGACAATGAGCAGTTCTTC. Complete variable domain (other parts from reference TRBV7-8 and TRBJ2-1): GAGVSQSPRYKVAKRGQDVALRCDPISGHVSLFWYQQALGQGPEFLTYFQNEAQLDKSGLPSDRFFAERPEGSVSTLKIQRTQQEDSAVYLCASSLDPTGTSRIDNEQFFGPGTRLTVL.

CDR3 in amino acids: CAITLSPPGQGGEQYF. CDR3 sequence (DNA): TGTGCCATCACCTTAAGTCCTCCGGGACAGGGTGGCGAGCAGTACTTC. The chain combines TRBV10-3 with TRBJ2-7, with 9 bases matching TRBD1. In germline, CDR1 is ENHRY, CDR2 SYGVKD. This CDR3 region has 16 residues. Trimming cost V 7 bases and J 6 bases; bases outside gene matches: 16.

This chain uses TRBV9 with TRBJ2-7; 10 bases agree with TRBD2. CDR1 and CDR2 (germline): SGDLS, YYNGEE. This CDR3 spans 15 amino acids. V lost 0 bases to trimming and J lost 5 bases; unmatched junction nucleotides: 5. In nucleotides, the CDR3 is TGTGCCAGCAGCGTAGCTAGCGGGGGAACCCACGAGCAGTACTTC. As protein: CASSVASGGTHEQYF.

This rearrangement joins TRBV19 to TRBJ2-5; TRBD2 matches at 12 bases. The CDR3 contains 16 residues. Germline V gene data show CDR1 as LNHDA and CDR2 as SQIVND (reference sequence). V shed 4 bases and J 3 bases; nucleotides not matched to a gene: 6. For the CDR3, the DNA is TGTGCCAGTAGTAGGGGACTAGCGGGTTTAAAAGAGACCCAGTACTTC. Protein sequence: CASSRGLAGLKETQYF.

This clone was seen only a few times. The rearrangement joins TRBV12-5 to TRBJ2-2; TRBD1 matches 12 bases. The V segment lost 4 bases and the J segment 6 bases; nucleotides outside the gene matches: 3. This CDR3 comprises 15 residues. Germline assignment: CDR1 LGHNT and CDR2 FRNRAP. CDR3 nucleotide sequence: TGTGCTAGTGGTTCCGGGACAGGGGGCCCCGGGGAGCTGTTTTTT. It codes for CASGSGTGGPGELFF.

A few counts support this clone. The V and J genes are TRBV3-1 (or the pseudogene TRBV3-2) and TRBJ2-5, with D maybe TRBD2 (5 bases). The CDR3 runs to 15 residues. The V end was cut by 6 bases, the J end by 1 base, with 15 bases between. Germline CDR1 reads LGHDT; CDR2 reads YNNKEL (reference sequence). CDR3 in amino acids: CASRRLGERQETQYF. DNA of the CDR3: TGTGCCAGCAGGAGGTTGGGAGAGCGCCAAGAGACCCAGTACTTC.

The chain joins TRBV5-6 to TRBJ2-7, with D tentatively TRBD2 (5 bases). The germline gives CDR1 SGHDT, CDR2 YYEEEE. The CDR3 is 15 residues long. V lost 1 base to trimming and J lost 6 bases, with 17 bases between them. The CDR3 nucleotides read TGTGCCAGCAGCTTGCGTCTGGAGGTAATACGCGAGCAGTACGTC. Translating it yields CASSLRLEVIREQYV.

This clone was seen only a few times. The chain combines TRBV29-1 with TRBJ2-5; D is uncertain. The V and J ends lost 6 bases and 5 bases respectively, with 16 bases between them. The CDR3 spans 13 residues. Germline V gene lookup returns CDR1 SQVTM and CDR2 ANQGSEA. This chain's CDR3 is CSVERQVEETQYF. The CDR3 DNA is TGCAGCGTCGAACGCCAGGTCGAGGAGACCCAGTACTTC.

This clone was seen only once. The chain is built from TRBV7-8 and TRBJ1-1, with D uncertain. V lost 5 bases and J 1 base, leaving 14 bases between the germline ends. Per the germline V gene, CDR1 is SGHVS and CDR2 is FQNEAQ. This CDR3 spans 15 amino acids. CDR3 amino acids: CASSPLPTTNTEAFF. CDR3 DNA: TGTGCCAGCAGCCCTCTCCCGACAACGAACACTGAAGCTTTCTTT.

This clone was seen a single time. The chain uses TRBV27 and TRBJ1-1; TRBD1 matches at 7 bases. Trimming took 7 bases from V and 1 from J; bases not matched to a gene: 6. The length of the CDR3 is 14 residues. Germline V CDR1 and CDR2: MNHEY, SMNVEV (reference sequence). CDR3 nucleotide sequence: TGTGCCAGCAATCGACAGGGAGGGAACACTGAAGCTTTCTTT. It specifies CASNRQGGNTEAFF.

This chain links TRBV2 with TRBJ1-3, with a tentative D call TRBD1 (6 bases). The CDR3 loop spans 15 amino acids. V dropped 1 base and J dropped 4 bases, with 11 bases sitting between them. Germline loops: CDR1 SNHLY, CDR2 FYNNEI. The CDR3 loop is CASSEGSGDGNTIYF. CDR3 DNA: TGTGCCAGCAGTGAAGGGTCAGGGGACGGAAACACCATATATTTT. Drawing the rest from reference TRBV2 and TRBJ1-3, the complete variable domain is EPEVTQTPSHQVTQMGQEVILRCVPISNHLYFYWYRQILGQKVEFLVSFYNNEISEKSEIFDDQFSVERPDGSNFTLKIRSTKLEDSAMYFCASSEGSGDGNTIYFGEGSWLTVV.

In DNA form, the CDR3 reads TGTGCCATTACTGGGGGCGTCGGCACTGAAGCTTTCTTT. This sequence encodes CAITGGVGTEAFF. The chain employs TRBV10-3 and TRBJ1-1; a weak D match, TRBD1 (6 bases). CDR3 length equals 13 residues. V lost 9 bases, J lost 4 bases, and 15 bases lay in between. The germline gives CDR1 ENHRY, CDR2 SYGVKD.

The J gene is TRBJ2-7, the V gene TRBV14; 8 bases are a match to TRBD1. The germline V gene has CDR1 SGHDN and CDR2 FVKESK. With 3 bases clipped from V and 3 bases from J, the junction kept 1 base outside the gene matches. The CDR3 length is 13 residues. The DNA of the CDR3 is TGTGCCAGCAGCCAGGGACAGGACTACGAGCAGTACTTC. Protein product: CASSQGQDYEQYF.

V is TRBV18 and J is TRBJ2-5; D possibly corresponds to TRBD2 (5 bases). Germline V gene data show CDR1 as KGHSH and CDR2 as LQKENI. This CDR3 has 17 amino acids. V was cut by 3 bases and J by 5 bases, with 22 bases left in between. CDR3 bases: TGTGCCAGCTCACCCCGGCCCGTGGACTCCCATGGGGAGACCCAGTACTTC. Residues: CASSPRPVDSHGETQYF.

The chain uses TRBV11-3 and TRBJ2-1; TRBD2 aligns across 8 bases. CDR1 and CDR2 from the germline V gene are SGHNT and YENEEA. The CDR3 runs to 17 residues. V lost 5 bases, J lost 0 bases, and 9 bases stayed unmatched. The CDR3 is CASSANSGTSSYNEQFF. CDR3 nucleotides: TGTGCCAGCAGCGCTAATAGCGGGACCAGCTCCTACAATGAGCAGTTCTTC.

The chain carries TRBV19 and TRBJ2-7, with TRBD1 as a possible D gene (6 bases). The CDR3 loop spans 15 amino acids. V lost 5 bases to trimming and J lost 2 bases, with 16 bases between them. Looked up from germline, CDR1 is LNHDA and CDR2 is SQIVND (reference sequence). The chain's CDR3 is CASSAKPGQTYEQYV. The CDR3 coding sequence is TGTGCCAGTAGTGCCAAGCCGGGACAAACCTACGAGCAGTACGTC.

The chain employs TRBV5-1 and TRBJ1-3; D unresolved. The CDR3 runs 16 residues. Trimming removed 0 bases from V and 0 bases from J, with 10 bases in between. Germline CDR1 reads SGHRS; CDR2 reads YFSETQ. The CDR3 spells CASSLGTLSSGNTIYF. Written as DNA, the CDR3 is TGCGCCAGCAGCTTGGGGACTTTGAGCTCTGGAAACACCATATATTTT. Drawing the rest from reference TRBV5-1 and TRBJ1-3, the complete variable domain is KAGVTQTPRYLIKTRGQQVTLSCSPISGHRSVSWYQQTPGQGLQFLFEYFSETQRNKGNFPGRFSGRQFSNSRSEMNVSTLELGDSALYLCASSLGTLSSGNTIYFGEGSWLTVV.

The rearrangement joins TRBV12-3 or TRBV12-4 to TRBJ1-2, with D perhaps TRBD1 (5 bases). The CDR3 totals 13 residues. Trimming removed 3 bases at V and 3 bases at J, with 8 bases between. The CDR3 is CASSLGRDYGYTF. CDR3 DNA: TGTGCCAGCAGTTTGGGCAGGGACTATGGCTACACCTTC.

The chain joins TRBV19 to TRBJ2-5, with 7 nucleotides matching TRBD1. CDR1 LNHDA and CDR2 SQIVND come from the germline V gene (reference sequence). The V segment lost 4 bases and the J segment 3 bases; nucleotides outside the gene matches: 2. The CDR3 has 13 residues. CDR3 coding DNA: TGTGCCAGTAGTAATCAGGGGGAAGAGACCCAGTACTTC. This encodes CASSNQGEETQYF.

The CDR3 coding sequence is TGTGCCAGTAGTACATGGACTCAAGCCAGCGAGACCCAGTACTTC. This encodes CASSTWTQASETQYF. The chain has TRBV19 and TRBJ2-5, with D perhaps TRBD2 (5 bases). The V gene lost 4 bases and the J gene lost 5 bases, with 17 bases spanning the gap. The CDR3 contains 15 residues. CDR1 and CDR2 (germline): LNHDA, SQIVND (reference sequence). Combining the CDR3 with reference TRBV19 and TRBJ2-5 gives the whole variable domain DGGITQSPKYLFRKEGQNVTLSCEQNLNHDAMYWYRQDPGQGLRLIYYSQIVNDFQKGDIAEGYSVSREKKESFPLTVTSAQKNPTAFYLCASSTWTQASETQYFGPGTRLLVL.

The chain couples TRBV10-1 to TRBJ2-3; 8 nucleotides match TRBD2. The CDR3 spans 15 residues. Trimming at V came to 0 bases and at J to 5 bases, leaving 4 bases not matched to a gene. CDR1 and CDR2 (germline): WNHNN, SYGVQD (reference sequence). DNA of the CDR3: TGCGCCAGCAGTGAGTCCGTAGCGGGGCGAGATACGCAGTATTTT. Encoded protein: CASSESVAGRDTQYF.